This note documents a single T cell receptor beta chain sequence. These data come from a study of blood T cell repertoires in COVID-19. Study information: Spain, Italy and the United States supplied samples that represented acute and convalescent COVID-19.

The data were produced by immunoSEQ multiplex PCR, yet TCRdb's version contains in-frame clones alone and is incomplete. The sample lists 75,000 to 95,000 clones; approximately 90% were seen once. The TCR comes from a man aged 50-59 years with active COVID-19. Sequenced input: peripheral blood.

The CDR3 DNA reads as TGTGCCATCAGTGGGACTAGCGGGGGCGGAGAGACCCAGTACTTC. This encodes CAISGTSGGGETQYF. V and J are TRBV10-3 and TRBJ2-5, with 13 positions matching TRBD2. The CDR3 is 15 amino acids. CDR1 and CDR2 from the germline V gene are ENHRY and SYGVKD. V shed 4 bases, J shed 4 bases, and the junction held 3 bases outside the gene matches.